The next 10 T cell receptor beta chains were all read from a single sample in a study of patients and donors after allogeneic stem cell transplantation. TCRdb itself ran the RT-PCR reads through MiXCR, one entry per CDR3 protein. The sample contains a few hundred thousand distinct CDR3 sequences, roughly two fifths of which appear only once. The sample was blood, either unsorted or a sorted T cell fraction (not recorded which). These receptors all come from a human donor who was either an allogeneic HSCT recipient or a stem cell or donor lymphocyte infusion donor (not recorded which). It is not recorded whose cells these are; they may come from a transplant donor.

The rearrangement uses TRBV12-3 or TRBV12-4 and TRBJ2-6; D call uncertain. The V end lost 6 bases, the J end lost 1 base, and 13 bases lay between the germline ends. This CDR3 is built from 16 residues. CDR3 nucleotides: TGTGCCAGCAGCCCCCTGGTTATTTCTGGGGCCAACGTCCTGACTTTC. Its protein product is CASSPLVISGANVLTF.

This clonotype was seen a handful of times. The J gene is TRBJ1-5, the V gene TRBV25-1; 7 bases match TRBD1. CDR1 is MGHDK, CDR2 SYGVNS, per germline. The CDR3 runs 14 residues. V gave up 2 bases and J gave up 6 bases; unmatched junction bases: 4. CDR3 DNA: TGTGCCAGCAGTGAAACAGGGGTGGGTCAGCCCCAGCATTTT. It is translated as CASSETGVGQPQHF.

This clonotype has just a few counts. The genes are TRBV20-1 and TRBJ2-6; unclear D gene. V was shortened by 0 bases and J by 0 bases, with 3 bases between the two germline ends. The CDR3 is 14 amino acids. Germline V gene data show CDR1 as DFQATT and CDR2 as SNEGSKA (reference sequence). CDR3 in amino acids: CSARDGSGANVLTF. The CDR3 DNA is TGCAGTGCTAGAGACGGCTCTGGGGCCAACGTCCTGACTTTC.

This rearrangement joins TRBV9 to TRBJ2-2, with D tentatively TRBD1 (6 bases). CDR1 is SGDLS and CDR2 is YYNGEE in the germline V gene. Trimming took 1 base from V and 5 from J, leaving 12 bases between them. CDR3 length equals 15 residues. The CDR3 DNA reads TGTGCCAGCAGCGTAACGGGACAAAGTACCGGGGAGCTGTTTTTT. Translation gives CASSVTGQSTGELFF.

Concerning this clonotype itself: This may stem from a read error, because a much larger clone lies one nucleotide away. This chain joins TRBV4-2 and TRBJ1-2, with D perhaps TRBD1 (5 bases). Trimming removed 4 bases from V and 4 bases from J, with 10 bases in between. This CDR3 has 13 residues. Per the germline V gene, CDR1 is LGHNA and CDR2 is YNFKEQ. CDR3 bases: TGTGCCAGCAGCCGGGGCAGGCTCTATGGCTACACCTTC. This encodes CASSRGRLYGYTF.

This sequence joins TRBV3-1 and TRBJ2-1; possible D gene TRBD1, 5 bases. From germline, CDR1 is LGHDT and CDR2 YNNKEL (reference sequence). This CDR3 has 15 amino acids. V lost 4 bases to trimming and J lost 0 bases, with 10 bases between them. CDR3 nucleotides: TGTGCCAGCAGCCGTGACAGTAGCTCCTACAATGAGCAGTTCTTC. It is translated as CASSRDSSSYNEQFF.

DNA of the CDR3: TGTGCCAGCAGGGGGAAAACAGGGATCGGGACTGAAGCTTTCTTT. As protein: CASRGKTGIGTEAFF. The V and J genes are TRBV6-5 and TRBJ1-1; D might be TRBD1 (6 bases). The germline V and J ends were trimmed by 6 bases and 5 bases, with 19 bases remaining between them. There are 15 residues in the CDR3. Germline loops: CDR1 MNHEY, CDR2 SVGAGI.

The V call is TRBV5-6, the J call TRBJ2-6, with D maybe TRBD2 (6 bases). This CDR3 is built from 14 residues. Germline loops: CDR1 SGHDT, CDR2 YYEEEE. V was cut by 3 bases and J by 8 bases, with 12 bases left in between. CDR3 sequence: CASSSFGRTNVLTF. Written as DNA, the CDR3 is TGTGCCAGCAGCTCCTTTGGGAGGACCAACGTCCTGACTTTC.

This clonotype was observed a handful of times. The chain joins TRBV6-5 to TRBJ1-5; D is ambiguous. Between the trimmed V and J ends, which lost 0 bases and 11 bases, there was a span of 14 bases. There are 14 residues in the CDR3. Germline-derived CDR1 and CDR2 are MNHEY and SVGAGI. Written as DNA, the CDR3 is TGTGCCAGCAGTTACTCGGGAGTTACTGGGTCCCAGCATTTT. Its protein product is CASSYSGVTGSQHF.

A few counts support this clonotype. The chain is built from TRBV6-5 and TRBJ1-2; tentatively, D is TRBD1 (5 bases). The CDR3 contains 13 residues. CDR1 is MNHEY, CDR2 SVGAGI, per germline. With 6 bases removed from V and 6 bases from J, the gap between germline ends came to 14 bases. The CDR3 region is CASSRDGVNGYTF. CDR3 DNA: TGTGCCAGCAGCCGGGACGGAGTGAATGGCTACACCTTC.